Detailed here is one TCR beta chain. This record comes from a study of blood T cell repertoires in COVID-19. Study-wide background: Some COVID-19 samples were acute and others convalescent; all came from the United States, Italy and Spain. From T cells, B-cell-depleted T cells, or PBMCs came the material, which was cDNA or gDNA.

Germline V gene data show CDR1 as MGHDK and CDR2 as SYGVNS. The CDR3 is 16 residues long. V was cut by 8 bases and J by 0 bases, with 19 bases left in between. Original handling: Nucleated cell number was recorded as an estimate derived from reference gene primer amplification. Clones were sequenced by immunoSEQ multiplex PCR, and TCRdb holds only the in-frame ones, with some missing. For V, J and clone size, that table is used; D and trimming come from the DNA. Here the sample spans about 57,000 clones, 65% to 80% being singletons. Sequencing was carried out using peripheral blood. This chain connects TRBV25-1 to TRBJ1-1; D remains ambiguous. The TCR originated in a human donor in a cohort sampled during active COVID-19. CDR3 sequence reads: CASLVTPKEMNTEAFF. The CDR3 nucleotides are TGTGCCAGCCTGGTTACTCCGAAGGAGATGAACACTGAAGCTTTCTTT.